Sequencing of this T cell receptor beta chain was carried out in a study of breast tumors, draining lymph nodes, adjacent tissues. The CDR3 spans 16 residues. V shed 3 bases, J shed 4 bases, and the junction held 9 bases outside the gene matches. Germline V CDR1 and CDR2: SNHLY, FYNNEI. This clonotype was observed many times. A single record per CDR3 protein comes from TCRdb applying MiXCR to the multiplex PCR reads. In the table there are around 250,000 distinct CDR3 sequences, under 40% of which are singletons. Samples came from axillary lymph nodes draining the breast cancer. This receptor was identified in a female donor with breast cancer. Some clones in this sample may be carry-over from other donors' samples. V gene TRBV2 combines with J gene TRBJ2-5, with 9 bases matching TRBD1. Sequences were obtained from axillary lymph node tissue. In DNA, the CDR3 is TGTGCCAGCAGTGATTTGGGGACAGGGATCGGAGAGACCCAGTACTTC. Its translation is CASSDLGTGIGETQYF. Full variable domain (rest looked up from reference TRBV2 and TRBJ2-5): EPEVTQTPSHQVTQMGQEVILRCVPISNHLYFYWYRQILGQKVEFLVSFYNNEISEKSEIFDDQFSVERPDGSNFTLKIRSTKLEDSAMYFCASSDLGTGIGETQYFGPGTRLLVL.